This TCR beta chain originates from a study of cytomegalovirus exposure and HLA in healthy donors. PCR involved 60 Vbeta and 13 Jbeta primers. Assay: immunoSEQ multiplex PCR; the TCRdb copy retains only in-frame clones and omits some. The table for this sample gives roughly 200,000 clones. The CDR3 sequence is 15 residues long. The V gene end was trimmed by 0 bases and the J gene end by 4 bases; junction bases not matched to a gene: 4. Germline V gives CDR1 MNHEY, CDR2 SMNVEV (reference sequence). The source is a girl aged 2 to 9 in good health and CMV-seropositive. Specimen: PBMCs. V gene TRBV27 combines with J gene TRBJ1-2, with 8 bases aligning to TRBD1. CDR3: CASSLSPGGGYGYTF. DNA of the CDR3: TGTGCCAGCAGTTTATCCCCAGGGGGCGGCTATGGCTACACCTTC.